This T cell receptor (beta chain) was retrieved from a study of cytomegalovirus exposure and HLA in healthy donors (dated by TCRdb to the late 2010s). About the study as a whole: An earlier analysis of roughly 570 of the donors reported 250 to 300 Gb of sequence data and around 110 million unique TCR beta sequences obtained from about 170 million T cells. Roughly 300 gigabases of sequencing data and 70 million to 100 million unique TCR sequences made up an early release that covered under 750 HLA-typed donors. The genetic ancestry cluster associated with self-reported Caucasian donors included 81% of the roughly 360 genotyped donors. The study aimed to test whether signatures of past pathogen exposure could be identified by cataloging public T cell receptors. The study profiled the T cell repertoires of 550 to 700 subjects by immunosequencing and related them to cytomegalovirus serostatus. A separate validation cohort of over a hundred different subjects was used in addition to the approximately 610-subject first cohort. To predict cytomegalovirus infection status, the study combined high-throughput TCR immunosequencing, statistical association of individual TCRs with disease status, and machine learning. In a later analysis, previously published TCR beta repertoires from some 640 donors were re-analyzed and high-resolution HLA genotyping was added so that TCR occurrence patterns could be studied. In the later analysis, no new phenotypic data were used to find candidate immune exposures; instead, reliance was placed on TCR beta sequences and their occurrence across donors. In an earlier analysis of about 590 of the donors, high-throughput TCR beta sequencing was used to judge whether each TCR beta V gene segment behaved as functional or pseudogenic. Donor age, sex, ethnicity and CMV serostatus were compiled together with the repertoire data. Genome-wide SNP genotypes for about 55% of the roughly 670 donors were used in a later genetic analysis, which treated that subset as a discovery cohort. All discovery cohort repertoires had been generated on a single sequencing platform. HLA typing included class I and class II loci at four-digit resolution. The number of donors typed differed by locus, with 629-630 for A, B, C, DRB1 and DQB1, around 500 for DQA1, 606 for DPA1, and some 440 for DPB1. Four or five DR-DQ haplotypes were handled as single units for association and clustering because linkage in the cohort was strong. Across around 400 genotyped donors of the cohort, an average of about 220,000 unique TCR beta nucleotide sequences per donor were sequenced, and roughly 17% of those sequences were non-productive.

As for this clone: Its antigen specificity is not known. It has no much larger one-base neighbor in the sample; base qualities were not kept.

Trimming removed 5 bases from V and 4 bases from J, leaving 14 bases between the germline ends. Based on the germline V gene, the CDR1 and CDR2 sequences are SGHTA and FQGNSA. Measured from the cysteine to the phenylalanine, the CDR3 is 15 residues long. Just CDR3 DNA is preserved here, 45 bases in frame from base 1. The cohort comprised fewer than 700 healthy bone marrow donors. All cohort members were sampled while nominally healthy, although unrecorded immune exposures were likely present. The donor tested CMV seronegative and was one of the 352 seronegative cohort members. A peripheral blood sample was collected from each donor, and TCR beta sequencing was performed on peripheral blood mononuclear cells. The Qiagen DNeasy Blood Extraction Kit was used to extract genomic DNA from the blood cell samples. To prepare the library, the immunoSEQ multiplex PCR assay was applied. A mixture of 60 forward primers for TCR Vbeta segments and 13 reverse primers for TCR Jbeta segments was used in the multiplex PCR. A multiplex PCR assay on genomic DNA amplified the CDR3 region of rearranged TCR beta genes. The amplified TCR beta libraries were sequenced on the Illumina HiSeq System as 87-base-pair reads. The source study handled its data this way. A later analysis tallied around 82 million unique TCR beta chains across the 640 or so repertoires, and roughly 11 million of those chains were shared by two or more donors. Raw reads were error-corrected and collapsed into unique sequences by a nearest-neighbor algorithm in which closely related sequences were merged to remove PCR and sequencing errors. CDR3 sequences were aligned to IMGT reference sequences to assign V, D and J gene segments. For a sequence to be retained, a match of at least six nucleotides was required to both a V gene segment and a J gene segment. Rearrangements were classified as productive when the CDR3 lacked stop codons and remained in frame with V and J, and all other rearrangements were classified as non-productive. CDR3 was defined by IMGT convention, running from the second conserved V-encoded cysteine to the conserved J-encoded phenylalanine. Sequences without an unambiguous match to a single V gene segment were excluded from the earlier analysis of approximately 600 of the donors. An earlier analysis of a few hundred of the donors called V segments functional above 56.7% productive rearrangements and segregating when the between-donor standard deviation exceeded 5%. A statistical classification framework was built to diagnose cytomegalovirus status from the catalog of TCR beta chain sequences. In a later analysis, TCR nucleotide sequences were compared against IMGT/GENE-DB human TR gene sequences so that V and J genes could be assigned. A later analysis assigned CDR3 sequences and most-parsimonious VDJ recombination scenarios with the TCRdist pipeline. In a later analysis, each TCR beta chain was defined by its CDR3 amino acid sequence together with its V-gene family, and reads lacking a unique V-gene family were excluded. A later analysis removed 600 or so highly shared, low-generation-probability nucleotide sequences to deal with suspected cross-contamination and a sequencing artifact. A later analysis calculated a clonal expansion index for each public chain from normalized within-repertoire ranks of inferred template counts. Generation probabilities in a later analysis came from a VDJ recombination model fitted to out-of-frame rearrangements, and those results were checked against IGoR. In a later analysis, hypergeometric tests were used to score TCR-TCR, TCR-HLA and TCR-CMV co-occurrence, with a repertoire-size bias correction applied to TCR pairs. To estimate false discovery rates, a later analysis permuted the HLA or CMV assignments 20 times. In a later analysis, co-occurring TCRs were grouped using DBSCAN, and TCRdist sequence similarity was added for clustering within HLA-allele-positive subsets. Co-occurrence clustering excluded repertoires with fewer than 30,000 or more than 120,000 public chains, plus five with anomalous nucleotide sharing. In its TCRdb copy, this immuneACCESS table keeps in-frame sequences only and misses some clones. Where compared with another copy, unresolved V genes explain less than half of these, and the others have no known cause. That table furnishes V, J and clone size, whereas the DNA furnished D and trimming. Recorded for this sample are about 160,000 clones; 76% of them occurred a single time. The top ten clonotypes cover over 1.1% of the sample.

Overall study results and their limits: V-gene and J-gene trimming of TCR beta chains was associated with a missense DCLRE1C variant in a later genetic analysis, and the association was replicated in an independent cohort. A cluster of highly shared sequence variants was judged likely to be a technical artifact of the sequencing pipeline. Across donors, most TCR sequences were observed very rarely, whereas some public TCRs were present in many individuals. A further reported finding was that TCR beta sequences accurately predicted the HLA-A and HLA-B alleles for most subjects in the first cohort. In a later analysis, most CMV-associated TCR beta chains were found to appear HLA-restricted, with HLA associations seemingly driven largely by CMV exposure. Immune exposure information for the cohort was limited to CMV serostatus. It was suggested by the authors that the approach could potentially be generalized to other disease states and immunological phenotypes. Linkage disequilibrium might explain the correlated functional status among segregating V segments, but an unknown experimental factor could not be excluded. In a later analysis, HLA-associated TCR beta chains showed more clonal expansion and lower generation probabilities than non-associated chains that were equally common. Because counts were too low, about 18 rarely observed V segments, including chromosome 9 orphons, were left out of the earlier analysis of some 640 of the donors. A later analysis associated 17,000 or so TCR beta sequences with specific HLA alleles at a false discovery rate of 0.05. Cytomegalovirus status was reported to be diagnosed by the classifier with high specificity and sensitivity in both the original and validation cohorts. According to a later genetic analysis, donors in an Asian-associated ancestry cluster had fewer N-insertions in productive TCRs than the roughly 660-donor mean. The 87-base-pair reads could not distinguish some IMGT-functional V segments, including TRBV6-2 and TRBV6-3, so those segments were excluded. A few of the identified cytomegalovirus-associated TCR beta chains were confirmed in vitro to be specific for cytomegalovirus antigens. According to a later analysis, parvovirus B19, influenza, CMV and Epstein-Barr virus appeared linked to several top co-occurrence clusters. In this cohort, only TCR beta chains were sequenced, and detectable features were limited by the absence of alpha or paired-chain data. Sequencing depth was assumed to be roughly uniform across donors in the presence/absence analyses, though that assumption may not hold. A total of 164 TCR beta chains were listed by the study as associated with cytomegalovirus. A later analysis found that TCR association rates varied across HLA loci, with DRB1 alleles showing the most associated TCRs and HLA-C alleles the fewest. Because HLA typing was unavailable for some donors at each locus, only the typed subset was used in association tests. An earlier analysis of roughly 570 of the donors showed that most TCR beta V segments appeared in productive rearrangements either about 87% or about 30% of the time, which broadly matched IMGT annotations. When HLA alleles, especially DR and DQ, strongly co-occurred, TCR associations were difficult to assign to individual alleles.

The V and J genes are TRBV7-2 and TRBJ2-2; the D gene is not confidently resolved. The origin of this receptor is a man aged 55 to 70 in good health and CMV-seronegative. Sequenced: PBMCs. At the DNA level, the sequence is TGTGCCAGCAGCCCAGTGGATGCGGTCACCGGGGAGCTGTTTTTT. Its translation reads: CASSPVDAVTGELFF.